This TCR beta chain was identified in a study of blood T cell repertoires in COVID-19. The CDR3 has 14 residues. V was trimmed by 0 bases and J by 2 bases, leaving 7 bases between them. CDR1 is GTSNPN and CDR2 is SVGIG in the germline V gene (reference sequence). Assay used: immunoSEQ multiplex PCR; TCRdb lists only in-frame clones, some missing. The table lists around 190,000 clones, about 86% of them singletons. The receptor comes from a man aged 45-60 years with active or convalescent COVID-19. The chain combines TRBV30 with TRBJ2-2; D remains unclear. Sequencing was carried out using peripheral blood. The CDR3 protein is CAWSVAGNTGELFF. CDR3 sequence (DNA): TGTGCCTGGAGTGTGGCAGGAAACACCGGGGAGCTGTTTTTT.